The 21 T cell receptor beta chains presented below share a single source sample, sequenced in a study of T cell repertoires in cytomegalovirus infection. No antigen has been assigned to these receptors. Via MiXCR, TCRdb re-called the reads, giving one row per CDR3 protein. The repertoire consists of fewer than 1,000,000 distinct CDR3 sequences, with under 40% occurring once and the leading ten covering roughly 13%. This sample comprised cultured CD8+ T cells from PBMCs, obtained from culture after CMV antigen stimulation. The receptors were gathered from a human donor in good health (CMV status not recorded). Some clones in this sample may be carry-over from other donors' samples.

This clonotype was found many times. The chain has TRBV7-2 and TRBJ2-3; D is unresolved. Trimming stripped 5 bases from V and 1 base from J, with 16 bases between. Germline CDR1 reads SGHTA; CDR2 reads FQGNSA. This CDR3 comprises 16 residues. This CDR3 is CASSTIGRSRTDTQYF. The CDR3 nucleotides are TGTGCCAGCAGCACCATTGGGCGGTCCCGCACAGATACGCAGTATTTT.

The table lists this clonotype with a few counts. The chain is built from TRBV24-1 and TRBJ2-1; possibly TRBD2 for D (7 bases). The V and J ends lost 6 bases and 4 bases respectively, with 27 bases between them. CDR1 and CDR2 from the germline V gene are KGHDR and SFDVKD. CDR3 length: 19 residues. CDR3 DNA sequence: TGTGCCACCAGTACAGGGTTCTCCGTTGCAGCGGGGCCTTACAATGAGCAGTTCTTC. This gives the protein CATSTGFSVAAGPYNEQFF.

The gene calls are TRBV27 and TRBJ2-7; 7 nucleotides line up with TRBD2. CDR3 length equals 13 residues. Germline CDR1 is MNHEY and CDR2 is SMNVEV (reference sequence). The CDR3 DNA reads as TGTGCAAGCAGTTTAGGGAGGGATGGAGAGCAGTACGTC. Translated, it gives CASSLGRDGEQYV.

V and J are TRBV7-6 and TRBJ1-3; 7 bases are shared with TRBD1. In germline, CDR1 is SGHVS, CDR2 FNYEAQ. The CDR3 runs to 15 residues. Germline trimming cut 5 bases from V and 3 bases from J; bases unmatched to any gene: 7. The CDR3 reads CASSPLTGSGNTIYF. For the CDR3, the DNA is TGTGCCAGCAGCCCGCTGACAGGGAGTGGAAACACCATATATTTT. Drawing the rest from reference TRBV7-6 and TRBJ1-3, the complete variable domain is GAGVSQSPRYKVTKRGQDVALRCDPISGHVSLYWYRQALGQGPEFLTYFNYEAQQDKSGLPNDRFSAERPEGSISTLTIQRTEQRDSAMYRCASSPLTGSGNTIYFGEGSWLTVV.

This clonotype has more than one count but fewer than ten. The rearrangement joins TRBV7-6 to TRBJ2-2; 8 bases line up with TRBD1. V gave up 8 bases and J gave up 3 bases; unmatched junction bases: 8. The CDR3 runs to 15 residues. Germline CDR1 and CDR2: SGHVS and FNYEAQ. The CDR3 is CASHHQGADTGELFF. Here the CDR3 DNA reads TGTGCCAGCCACCACCAGGGGGCGGACACCGGGGAGCTGTTTTTT.

This clonotype was observed a handful of times. The chain joins TRBV27 to TRBJ1-5; tentative D call: TRBD1 (6 bases). The V end was cut by 4 bases, the J end by 3 bases, with 19 bases between. Germline V gene data show CDR1 as MNHEY and CDR2 as SMNVEV (reference sequence). The CDR3 totals 17 residues. The chain's CDR3 is CASSSASEGGVNQPQHF. In DNA form, the CDR3 reads TGTGCCAGCAGTTCCGCCTCGGAGGGGGGAGTCAATCAGCCCCAGCATTTT.

The rearrangement links TRBV29-1 to TRBJ2-3; either TRBD1 or TRBD2 may fit D (5 bases each). Trimming removed 5 bases from V and 0 bases from J, with 9 bases in between. Germline values: CDR1 SQVTM, CDR2 ANQGSEA. The CDR3 sequence is 13 residues long. The CDR3 region has the DNA TGCAGCGTTCGCAGGGACAGCACAGATACGCAGTATTTT. Its protein is CSVRRDSTDTQYF.

The chain combines TRBV7-9 with TRBJ1-6, with D perhaps matching TRBD1 (5 bases). The germline V gene encodes CDR1 SEHNR and CDR2 FQNEAQ (reference sequence). Trimming took off 10 bases at V and 7 bases at J, with 17 bases between the two ends. CDR3 length: 14 amino acids. The CDR3 coding sequence is TGTGCCACCAAAGGTGGGGGGATAAATTCACCCCTCCACTTT. Protein product: CATKGGGINSPLHF.

J is TRBJ1-1 and V is TRBV19; the D gene is possibly TRBD1 (5 bases). Per germline, CDR1 LNHDA and CDR2 SQIVND (reference sequence). This CDR3 has 13 amino acids. Trimming pared 7 bases from V and 5 bases from J, leaving 14 bases between. CDR3 DNA: TGTGCCAGTACCCCTTCTTGGGGGACTGAAGCTTTCTTT. It encodes CASTPSWGTEAFF.

The chain links TRBV6-6 to TRBJ1-1, with TRBD1 matching 7 bases. The junction had 11 bases not matched to a gene; V was cut back by 6 bases and J by 7 bases. The CDR3 length is 14 residues. CDR1 is MNHNY and CDR2 is SVGAGI in the germline V gene (reference sequence). The CDR3 is CASRRKGAPGEAFF. The CDR3 DNA is TGTGCCAGCAGGCGGAAGGGGGCTCCGGGTGAAGCTTTCTTT.

The chain carries TRBV5-5 and TRBJ1-1; the match to TRBD1 covers 7 bases. CDR3 length: 16 amino acids. The germline CDR1 and CDR2 sequences are SGHKS and YYEKEE (reference sequence). The V and J ends lost 3 bases and 11 bases, in that order; junction bases with no gene match: 19. The CDR3 region is CASSSTAGTAYGGAFF. CDR3 bases: TGTGCCAGCAGCTCCACCGCCGGGACAGCCTACGGGGGGGCTTTCTTT.

This clonotype was found a few times. The V call is TRBV12-3 or TRBV12-4, the J call TRBJ2-3; 7 positions match TRBD1. Trimming removed 3 bases from V and 4 bases from J; junction bases left unmatched: 7. The CDR3 is made up of 15 amino acids. CDR3 DNA: TGTGCCAGCAGTTTTTGGCCAGGGGGAGCAGATACGCAGTATTTT. Residues: CASSFWPGGADTQYF.

The sample holds many counts of this clonotype. The chain is built from TRBV4-1 and TRBJ2-1; D is possibly TRBD2 (5 bases). The ends were cut back, 0 bases at V and 10 bases at J, with 16 bases in the middle. The germline gives CDR1 MGHRA, CDR2 YSYEKL. The CDR3 runs to 15 residues. CDR3 region: CASSQDGKRMDEQFF. CDR3 DNA sequence: TGCGCCAGCAGCCAAGATGGGAAGCGGATGGACGAGCAGTTCTTC.

This chain uses TRBV28 with TRBJ2-1, with a tentative D call TRBD1 (6 bases). This CDR3 is built from 17 residues. The germline V gene encodes CDR1 MDHEN and CDR2 SYDVKM. V was cut by 3 bases and J by 1 base, with 16 bases left in between. The DNA for the CDR3 is TGTGCCAGCAGTTTCCCCCGACAGGATGATTCCTACAATGAGCAGTTCTTC. Residues: CASSFPRQDDSYNEQFF.

The rearrangement joins TRBV19 to TRBJ2-7, with 7 bases fitting TRBD1. With 2 bases clipped from V and 6 bases from J, the junction kept 4 bases outside the gene matches. This CDR3 region has 13 residues. CDR1 and CDR2 (germline): LNHDA, SQIVND (reference sequence). CDR3 bases: TGTGCCAGTAGTATAAAGTCAGGGGGCGAGCAGTACTTC. This encodes CASSIKSGGEQYF.

J is TRBJ2-3 and V is TRBV14; 10 nucleotides line up with TRBD1. The CDR3 is made up of 18 amino acids. The germline CDR1 and CDR2 sequences are SGHDN and FVKESK. The trim removed 0 bases at V and 6 bases at J, leaving 12 bases unmatched. CDR3 nucleotide sequence: TGTGCCAGCAGCCAAGATTCCCGAGACAGGGGGCTTGGTGATACGCAGTATTTT. This codes for CASSQDSRDRGLGDTQYF.

CDR3 region: CSVGWGSAEAFF. The CDR3 nucleotides read TGCAGCGTTGGGTGGGGCAGCGCCGAAGCTTTCTTT. This chain connects TRBV29-1 to TRBJ1-1, with TRBD1 as a possible D gene (5 bases). Trimming pared 4 bases from V and 8 bases from J, leaving 14 bases between. The V gene's germline CDR1 is SQVTM and CDR2 ANQGSEA. The length of the CDR3 is 12 residues.

The V call is TRBV18, the J call TRBJ2-7; weak D call: TRBD1 (6 bases). CDR3 length equals 13 residues. Germline assignment: CDR1 KGHSH and CDR2 LQKENI. Between the trimmed V and J ends, which lost 1 base and 6 bases, there was a span of 10 bases. CDR3 DNA sequence: TGTGCCAGCTCACCACAGGGGGTAGGCGAGCAGTACGTC. As protein: CASSPQGVGEQYV.

The CDR3 DNA is TGTGCCAGTAGTTCGGGCGTGGCGGGTTGGACCGGGGAGCTGTTTTTT. It is translated as CASSSGVAGWTGELFF. J is TRBJ2-2 and V is TRBV19, with D possibly TRBD2 on 5 matching bases. With 5 bases removed from V and 5 bases from J, the gap between germline ends came to 18 bases. The germline gives CDR1 LNHDA, CDR2 SQIVND (reference sequence). CDR3 length: 16 amino acids.

This clonotype was counted at least ten times. This chain connects TRBV6-2 or TRBV6-3 to TRBJ1-1; D not certain. V was cut by 6 bases and J by 7 bases, with 9 bases left in between. Germline CDR1 MNHEY, CDR2 SVGEGT. The CDR3 runs to 11 residues. For the CDR3, the DNA is TGTGCCAGCAGGGATTACCATGAAGCTTTCTTT. Translation: CASRDYHEAFF.

This clonotype was seen only a few times. The gene calls are TRBV7-6 and TRBJ2-5; 12 bases match TRBD2. The CDR3 is 16 amino acids. V dropped 5 bases and J dropped 4; count of bases not matched to a gene: 8. Germline V gene data show CDR1 as SGHVS and CDR2 as FNYEAQ. The CDR3 reads CASSLGLAGTGETQYF. The DNA for the CDR3 is TGTGCCAGCAGCCTCGGACTAGCGGGGACGGGAGAGACCCAGTACTTC.